This T cell receptor beta chain is from a study of T cell responses to AZD1222 COVID-19 vaccine. Generated by immunoSEQ multiplex PCR, the TCRdb table keeps only in-frame clones and is missing some. Among around 140,000 clones, 80% to 90% were seen once, and the ten largest hold 5% to 5.5%. The germline V gene has CDR1 MDHEN and CDR2 SYDVKM. There are 15 residues in the CDR3. Losses at the gene ends were 3 bases for V and 6 bases for J; bases not matched to a gene: 4. The receptor was derived from an adult in good health. The sample in question was peripheral blood, obtained on day 0 of AZD1222 vaccination. The chain employs TRBV28 and TRBJ2-3; TRBD2 matches 12 bases. CDR3 coding DNA: TGTGCCAGCAGTTTCCGGACTAGCGGGACGGATACGCAGTATTTT. This translates into CASSFRTSGTDTQYF. Together with reference TRBV28 and TRBJ2-3, the CDR3 gives the full variable domain: DVKVTQSSRYLVKRTGEKVFLECVQDMDHENMFWYRQDPGLGLRLIYFSYDVKMKEKGDIPEGYSVSREKKERFSLILESASTNQTSMYLCASSFRTSGTDTQYFGPGTRLTVL.